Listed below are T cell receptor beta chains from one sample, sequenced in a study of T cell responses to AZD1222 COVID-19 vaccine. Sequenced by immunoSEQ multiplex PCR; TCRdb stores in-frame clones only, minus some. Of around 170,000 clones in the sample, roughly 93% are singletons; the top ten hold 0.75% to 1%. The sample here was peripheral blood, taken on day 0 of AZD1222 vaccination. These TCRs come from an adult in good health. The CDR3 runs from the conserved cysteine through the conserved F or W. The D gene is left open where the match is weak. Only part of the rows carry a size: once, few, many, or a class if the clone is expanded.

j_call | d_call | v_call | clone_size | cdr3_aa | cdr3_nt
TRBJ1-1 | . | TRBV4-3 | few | CASSQAPSANTEAFF | TGCGCCAGCAGCCAAGCCCCCTCCGCGAACACTGAAGCTTTCTTT
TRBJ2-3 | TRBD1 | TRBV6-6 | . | CASSRDRGTDTQYF | TGTGCCAGCAGCCGGGACAGGGGGACAGATACGCAGTATTTT
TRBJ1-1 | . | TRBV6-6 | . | CASSHPSGVGEAFF | TGTGCCAGCAGTCATCCTTCAGGGGTGGGTGAAGCTTTCTTT
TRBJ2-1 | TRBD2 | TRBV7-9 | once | CASSLAGTSGVREQFF | TGTGCCAGCAGCTTAGCCGGGACTAGCGGGGTTCGTGAGCAGTTCTTC
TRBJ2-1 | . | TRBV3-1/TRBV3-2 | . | CASSQDRDLFF | TGTGCCAGCAGCCAAGATCGGGACTTGTTCTTC
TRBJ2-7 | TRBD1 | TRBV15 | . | CATSRPGQGPYEQYF | TGTGCCACCAGCAGGCCGGGACAGGGACCCTACGAGCAGTACTTC
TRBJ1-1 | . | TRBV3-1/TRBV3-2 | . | CASSQSGVYTEAFF | TGTGCCAGCAGCCAAAGTGGGGTCTACACTGAAGCTTTCTTT
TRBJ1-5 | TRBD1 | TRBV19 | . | CASKSWGQGSNQPQHF | TGTGCCAGTAAGTCGTGGGGACAGGGTAGCAATCAGCCCCAGCATTTT
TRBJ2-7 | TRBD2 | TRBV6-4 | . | CASSEIPWGGEQYF | TGTGCCAGCAGTGAGATCCCTTGGGGGGGCGAGCAGTACTTC
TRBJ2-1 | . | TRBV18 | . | CASSLIELNNEQFF | TGTGCCAGCTCGCTTATCGAGTTAAACAATGAGCAGTTCTTC
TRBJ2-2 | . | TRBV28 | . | CASSLLAGAPATGELFF | TGTGCCAGCAGTTTACTTGCAGGGGCCCCGGCCACCGGGGAGCTGTTTTTT
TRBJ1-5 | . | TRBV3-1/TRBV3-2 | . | CASSQSAYSNQPQHF | TGTGCCAGCAGCCAGTCCGCGTACAGCAATCAGCCCCAGCATTTT
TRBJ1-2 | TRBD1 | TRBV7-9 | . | CASSFGQGSGGYTF | TGTGCCAGCAGCTTTGGACAGGGTTCCGGGGGCTACACCTTC
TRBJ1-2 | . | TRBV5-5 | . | CASSLLRGGYTF | TGTGCCAGCAGCTTGCTTAGGGGTGGCTACACCTTC
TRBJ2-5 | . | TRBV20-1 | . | CSVQWNQYF | TGCAGTGTACAGTGGAACCAGTACTTC
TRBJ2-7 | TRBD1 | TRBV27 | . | CASRQGANEQYF | TGTGCCAGCCGACAGGGGGCCAACGAGCAGTACTTC
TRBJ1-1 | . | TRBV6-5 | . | CASRYEGRTEAFF | TGTGCCAGCAGATATGAGGGGCGCACTGAAGCTTTCTTT
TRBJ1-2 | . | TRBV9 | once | CASRHEGDTTF | TGTGCCAGCAGACACGAGGGGGATACCACCTTC
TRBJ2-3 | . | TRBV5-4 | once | CASSPPGYTQYF | TGTGCCAGCAGCCCTCCTGGGTATACGCAGTATTTT
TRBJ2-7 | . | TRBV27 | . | CATRRDAMNEQYF | TGTGCCACCCGCCGGGATGCTATGAACGAGCAGTACTTC
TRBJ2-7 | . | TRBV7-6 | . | CASSTSYEQYF | TGTGCCAGCAGCACATCTTACGAGCAGTACTTC
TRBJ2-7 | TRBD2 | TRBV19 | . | CASSTGLALYEQYF | TGTGCCAGTAGTACCGGACTAGCTCTTTACGAGCAGTACTTC
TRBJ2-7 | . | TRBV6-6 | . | CASSYSSPDLVDEQYF | TGTGCCAGCAGTTACTCGAGTCCGGACCTGGTCGACGAGCAGTACTTC
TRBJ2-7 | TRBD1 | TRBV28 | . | CASRGQPSSYEQYF | TGTGCCAGCAGGGGACAGCCGAGCTCCTACGAGCAGTACTTC
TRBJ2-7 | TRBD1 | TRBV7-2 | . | CASSLSRTGGIYEQYF | TGTGCCAGCAGCTTATCACGGACAGGGGGCATATACGAGCAGTACTTC
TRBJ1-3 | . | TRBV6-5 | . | CASTQGRSFGNTIYF | TGTGCCAGCACGCAGGGCCGATCTTTTGGAAACACCATATATTTT
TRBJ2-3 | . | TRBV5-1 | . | CASSSGTPTDTQYF | TGCGCCAGCAGCTCCGGGACACCCACAGATACGCAGTATTTT
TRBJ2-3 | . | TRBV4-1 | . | CASSQSAPSSTDTQYF | TGCGCCAGCAGCCAATCGGCTCCCAGTAGCACAGATACGCAGTATTTT
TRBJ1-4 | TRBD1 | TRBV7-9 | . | CASSSTTGGTEKLFF | TGTGCCAGCAGCTCCACAACAGGGGGCACTGAAAAACTGTTTTTT
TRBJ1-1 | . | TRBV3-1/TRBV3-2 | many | CASSQGEGRTEAFF | TGTGCCAGCAGCCAAGGTGAGGGGCGCACTGAAGCTTTCTTT
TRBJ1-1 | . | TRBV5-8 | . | CASRVGLVDTEAFF | TGTGCCAGCAGGGTGGGGTTGGTGGACACTGAAGCTTTCTTT
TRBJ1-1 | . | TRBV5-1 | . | CASSRQGDTEAFF | TGCGCCAGCAGCCGGCAAGGGGACACTGAAGCTTTCTTT
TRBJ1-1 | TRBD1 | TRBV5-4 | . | CASSPQTGEGTEAFF | TGTGCCAGCAGCCCCCAAACAGGGGAAGGCACTGAAGCTTTCTTT
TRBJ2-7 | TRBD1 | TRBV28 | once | CASNGQVVGEQYF | TGTGCCAGCAATGGACAGGTGGTGGGCGAGCAGTACTTC
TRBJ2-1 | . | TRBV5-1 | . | CASSSGQGLYNEQFF | TGCGCCAGCAGCTCAGGACAAGGGCTCTACAATGAGCAGTTCTTC
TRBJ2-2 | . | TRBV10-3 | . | CAISASQGVGGELFF | TGTGCCATCAGTGCTTCGCAGGGAGTGGGCGGGGAGCTGTTTTTT
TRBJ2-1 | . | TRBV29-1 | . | CSVVSRKSYNEQFF | TGCAGCGTTGTTTCTCGGAAGTCCTACAATGAGCAGTTCTTC
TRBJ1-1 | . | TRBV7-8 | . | CASSLVNTEAFF | TGTGCCAGCAGCCTCGTGAACACTGAAGCTTTCTTT
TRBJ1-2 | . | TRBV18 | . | CASSPRGADGYTF | TGTGCCAGCTCACCACGGGGGGCAGATGGCTACACCTTC
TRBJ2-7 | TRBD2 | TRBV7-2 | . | CASSLAGGSYEQYF | TGTGCCAGCAGCTTAGCGGGGGGGTCCTACGAGCAGTACTTC
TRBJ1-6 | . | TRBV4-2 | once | CASSQGQGYNSPLHF | TGTGCCAGCAGCCAAGGGCAGGGCTATAATTCACCCCTCCACTTT
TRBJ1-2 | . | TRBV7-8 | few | CASSPFIRGGGYTF | TGTGCCAGCAGCCCATTCATAAGAGGAGGCGGCTACACCTTC
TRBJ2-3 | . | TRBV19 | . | CASSISTGTDTQYF | TGTGCCAGTAGTATTAGTACAGGCACAGATACGCAGTATTTT
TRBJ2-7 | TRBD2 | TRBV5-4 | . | CASKKGGLDPYEQYF | TGTGCCAGCAAAAAAGGAGGACTAGACCCTTACGAGCAGTACTTC
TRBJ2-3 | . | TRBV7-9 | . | CASSFTDTQYF | TGTGCCAGCAGCTTCACAGATACGCAGTATTTT
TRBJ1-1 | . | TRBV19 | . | CASSISGPSTEAFF | TGTGCCAGTAGTATCTCTGGCCCTAGCACTGAAGCTTTCTTT